This is a list of T cell receptor beta chains from one sample in a study of CD8 T cells in ankylosing spondylitis. TCRdb ran MiXCR on the 5' RACE reads and lists one entry per CDR3 protein. The sample contains some 350,000 distinct CDR3 sequences, about 15% of which appear only once. The sequenced sample consisted of blood, either unsorted or a sorted T cell fraction (not recorded which). These receptors were taken from a male donor with ankylosing spondylitis or in good health (not recorded which). Each CDR3 is given with its conserved first and last residue. D genes are given only for firm matches. Rows give clone size only sometimes, using once, few, many, or a class for an expanded clone.

j_call clone_size v_call d_call cdr3_aa cdr3_nt
TRBJ2-3 - TRBV6-1 - CASTPRGGEGPDTQYF TGTGCCAGCACCCCAAGGGGGGGAGAGGGACCAGATACGCAGTATTTT
TRBJ2-1 few TRBV20-1 TRBD2 CSARGTSGNNEQFF TGCAGTGCTAGAGGGACTAGCGGGAACAATGAGCAGTTCTTC
TRBJ1-2 few TRBV6-1 - CASSTDSTNYGYTF TGTGCCAGCAGTACAGATTCCACTAACTATGGCTACACCTTC
TRBJ1-4 - TRBV2 - CASSWGYEKLFF TGTGCCAGCTCCTGGGGATATGAAAAACTGTTTTTT
TRBJ2-7 many TRBV20-1 TRBD1 CSAFGTGPYEQYF TGCAGTGCTTTTGGGACAGGGCCCTACGAGCAGTACTTC
TRBJ1-2 few TRBV7-9 - CASSPQSPVDGYTF TGTGCCAGCAGCCCCCAGTCCCCCGTCGATGGCTACACCTTC
TRBJ2-7 - TRBV6-5 TRBD2 CASSYERGSYEQYF TGTGCCAGCAGTTACGAGCGGGGCTCCTACGAGCAGTACTTC
TRBJ2-3 - TRBV10-3 - CAISAQDTQYF TGTGCCATCAGTGCACAAGATACGCAGTATTTT
TRBJ2-1 - TRBV5-1 - CASSSYRNNEQFF TGCGCCAGCAGCTCTTACAGGAACAATGAGCAGTTCTTC
TRBJ2-5 - TRBV11-2 TRBD2 CASSFSGRAQETQYF TGTGCCAGCAGCTTTAGCGGGAGGGCCCAAGAGACCCAGTACTTC
TRBJ2-1 - TRBV5-1 TRBD2 CASRSGTSGRNVYNEQFF TGCGCCAGCAGATCCGGGACTAGCGGGAGGAATGTTTACAATGAGCAGTTCTTC
TRBJ1-6 - TRBV12-3/TRBV12-4 - CASSFGQRSNSPLHF TGTGCCAGCAGTTTTGGGCAGCGGTCGAATTCACCCCTCCACTTT
TRBJ1-5 few TRBV4-1 - CASSQGGEGAREPQHF TGCGCCAGCAGCCAAGGAGGTGAAGGGGCTCGGGAACCCCAGCATTTT
TRBJ1-6 - TRBV5-1 - CASSLVEGGNSPLHF TGCGCCAGCAGCTTGGTCGAGGGCGGTAATTCACCCCTCCACTTT
TRBJ2-7 - TRBV20-1 - CSARDGLTYEQYF TGCAGTGCTAGAGATGGGCTAACCTACGAGCAGTACTTC
TRBJ1-6 - TRBV2 - CASRRGDSPLHF TGTGCCAGCAGGAGAGGGGATTCACCCCTCCACTTT
TRBJ2-1 many TRBV5-5 - CASSLWGSHSYNEQFF TGTGCCAGCAGCTTATGGGGCTCCCATTCCTACAATGAGCAGTTCTTC